This entry lists 17 T cell receptor beta chains sequenced from one sample in a study of blood T cell repertoires in COVID-19. TCRdb keeps only in-frame clones here, not all; method: immunoSEQ multiplex PCR. Among some 240,000 clones listed, roughly 89% were seen once. What was sequenced was peripheral blood. The receptors come from a woman in her thirties or forties who had recovered from COVID-19.

This clone was picked up one time. The V gene is TRBV7-2, the J gene TRBJ2-1; possibly TRBD2 for D (5 bases). V was pared by 3 bases and J by 4 bases, with 13 bases between. CDR3 length: 15 amino acids. Germline-derived CDR1 and CDR2 are SGHTA and FQGNSA. The CDR3 DNA is TGTGCCAGCAGCTTGCAAGGGAGTTCATACAATGAGCAGTTCTTC. Residues: CASSLQGSSYNEQFF.

The chain uses TRBV27 and TRBJ1-1; 7 bases are a match to TRBD1. Germline lookup yields CDR1 MNHEY and CDR2 SMNVEV (reference sequence). The CDR3 has 15 amino acids. With 6 bases clipped from V and 0 bases from J, the junction kept 7 bases outside the gene matches. CDR3 residues: CASSPRGRLNTEAFF. For the CDR3, the DNA is TGTGCCAGCAGCCCTAGGGGGCGATTGAACACTGAAGCTTTCTTT.

The chain carries TRBV5-1 and TRBJ2-1; TRBD2 agrees at 9 bases. J gave up 3 bases and V 4 bases, and 8 bases lay outside the gene matches. CDR1 SGHRS and CDR2 YFSETQ come from the germline V gene. The CDR3 covers 16 residues. CDR3 nucleotide sequence: TGCGCCAGCAGCCCCGGCGGGCGGGAGGGCTACAATGAGCAGTTCTTC. Its translation is CASSPGGREGYNEQFF.

As concerns this clone: The same CDR3 can be traced to other DNA sequences in this sample. The rearrangement joins TRBV5-1 to TRBJ1-2, with a weak D call TRBD1 (5 bases). This CDR3 region has 13 residues. Trimming shortened V by 1 base and J by 8 bases, and 12 bases separated the two germline ends. The germline V gene encodes CDR1 SGHRS and CDR2 YFSETQ. The CDR3 spells CASSLSTGDGYTF. CDR3 coding DNA: TGCGCCAGCAGCTTGTCCACGGGGGACGGCTACACCTTC.

This clone appeared a few times. The gene calls are TRBV6-5 and TRBJ2-7; D may be TRBD1 (7 bases). Trimming cost V 2 bases and J 2 bases, with 10 bases left between them. CDR3 length equals 14 residues. Germline V gene data show CDR1 as MNHEY and CDR2 as SVGAGI. CDR3 region: CASSYGGGPYEQYF. The CDR3 nucleotides read TGTGCCAGCAGTTACGGAGGGGGCCCCTACGAGCAGTACTTC.

This chain connects TRBV7-2 to TRBJ1-2, with a possible D match to TRBD1 (6 bases). CDR3 length: 12 amino acids. The germline V gene encodes CDR1 SGHTA and CDR2 FQGNSA. The V end was cut by 5 bases, the J end by 4 bases, with 8 bases between. The CDR3 protein is CASSMDSYGYTF. In DNA form, the CDR3 reads TGTGCCAGCAGCATGGACAGCTATGGCTACACCTTC.

The chain is built from TRBV28 and TRBJ1-2; no reliable D call. Trimming cost V 7 bases and J 0 bases, with 3 bases left between them. Germline V gene lookup returns CDR1 MDHEN and CDR2 SYDVKM. The CDR3 is 11 residues long. The CDR3, as DNA: TGTGCCAGCACTGCTAACTATGGCTACACCTTC. Its translation: CASTANYGYTF.

V gene TRBV5-1 combines with J gene TRBJ2-7, with a weak D call TRBD1 (6 bases). With 4 bases removed from V and 6 bases from J, the gap between germline ends came to 20 bases. Germline V lookup: CDR1 SGHRS, CDR2 YFSETQ. The CDR3 spans 15 residues. The CDR3 region is CASSLVGRGKSEQYF. The CDR3 DNA reads TGCGCCAGCAGCCTCGTTGGCAGGGGTAAGAGCGAGCAGTACTTC. Full variable domain (outside the CDR3, taken from reference TRBV5-1 and TRBJ2-7): KAGVTQTPRYLIKTRGQQVTLSCSPISGHRSVSWYQQTPGQGLQFLFEYFSETQRNKGNFPGRFSGRQFSNSRSEMNVSTLELGDSALYLCASSLVGRGKSEQYFGPGTRLTVT.

The chain couples TRBV15 to TRBJ2-7; no definite D call. V shed 0 bases and J shed 4 bases, with 7 bases lying between them. The CDR3 is 13 residues long. The V gene's germline CDR1 is LNHNV and CDR2 YYDKDF (reference sequence). The CDR3 coding sequence is TGTGCCACCAGCAGAGATCAACAGTACGAGCAGTACTTC. Protein: CATSRDQQYEQYF.

The chain uses TRBV27 and TRBJ1-4, with D unclear. Trimming took 6 bases from V and 10 from J, leaving 12 bases between them. Germline V CDR1 and CDR2: MNHEY, SMNVEV (reference sequence). CDR3 length: 12 residues. The CDR3: CASRSVSGKLFF. The CDR3 DNA reads TGTGCCAGCAGGTCTGTGAGCGGAAAACTGTTTTTT.

This clone is a singleton in its sample. The chain couples TRBV7-2 to TRBJ2-7; D is undetermined. Germline V gives CDR1 SGHTA, CDR2 FQGNSA. The V and J ends lost 5 bases and 7 bases respectively, with 15 bases between them. CDR3 length equals 13 residues. CDR3 region: CASSLKARWEQYV. In nucleotides, the CDR3 is TGTGCCAGCAGCCTTAAAGCCAGGTGGGAGCAGTACGTC.

The chain combines TRBV6-1 with TRBJ1-1; the D gene is possibly TRBD1 (5 bases). V was clipped by 2 bases and J by 5 bases, with 9 bases between them. This CDR3 spans 13 amino acids. Germline assignment: CDR1 MNHNS and CDR2 SASEGT. CDR3 protein: CASSEYKGTEAFF. CDR3 nucleotides: TGTGCCAGCAGTGAATATAAGGGGACTGAAGCTTTCTTT.

This clone has only a few counts. This chain uses TRBV6-6 with TRBJ2-7; no clear D gene. This CDR3 has 14 residues. V dropped 1 base and J dropped 5 bases, with 12 bases sitting between them. Germline CDR1 and CDR2: MNHNY and SVGAGI (reference sequence). The CDR3 nucleotides read TGTGCCAGCAGTTACTATGCTGACAAGGACGAGCAGTACGTC. Its translation is CASSYYADKDEQYV.

In its sample, this clone was seen a few times. The rearrangement links TRBV3-1 (or the pseudogene TRBV3-2) to TRBJ2-7; D is perhaps TRBD1 (6 bases). Germline CDR1 is LGHDT and CDR2 is YNNKEL (reference sequence). The CDR3 loop spans 14 amino acids. V shed 0 bases and J shed 5 bases, with 11 bases lying between them. In DNA, the CDR3 is TGTGCCAGCAGCCAAGATCGGCACAGGGACGAGCAGTACTTC. Amino acid sequence: CASSQDRHRDEQYF.

This clone was counted once. The CDR3 DNA reads as TGTGCCAGCAGTCCACGTCTAGTCGACGAGCAGTACTTC. Encoded protein: CASSPRLVDEQYF. J is TRBJ2-7 and V is TRBV6-5, with unresolved D. The CDR3 spans 13 residues. Germline V lookup: CDR1 MNHEY, CDR2 SVGAGI. V lost 5 bases, J lost 5 bases, and 13 bases lay in between.

This chain links TRBV7-8 with TRBJ2-7; possibly TRBD1 for D (5 bases). V shed 5 bases and J shed 6 bases, with 14 bases lying between them. The CDR3 runs 13 residues. Germline CDR1 reads SGHVS; CDR2 reads FQNEAQ. The CDR3 DNA reads TGTGCCAGCAGCCTAGTAAGGGGTAGCGAGCAGTACGTC. Amino acids: CASSLVRGSEQYV.

The chain combines TRBV7-9 with TRBJ2-1, with 10 bases that match TRBD2. V shed 4 bases and J 3 bases; nucleotides not matched to a gene: 3. This CDR3 has 15 amino acids. Looked up from germline, CDR1 is SEHNR and CDR2 is FQNEAQ (reference sequence). The CDR3 region is CASSSGLAFYNEQFF. In DNA, the CDR3 is TGTGCCAGCAGCTCGGGACTAGCGTTCTACAATGAGCAGTTCTTC.